In this sample, the clone carrying this T cell receptor beta chain turned up a few times. Its matching antigen is unknown. Together with a sample-barcoded 5' primer, a J-beta primer mix was included in a second PCR lasting roughly 6 to 12 cycles. Every molecule of cDNA carried a tag from a template-switch adaptor with 12 random nucleotides. TCRdb used MiXCR to reprocess the 5' RACE reads, holding one entry per CDR3 protein. The sample has 600,000 to 850,000 distinct CDR3 sequences, 20% to 25% seen once. The sample originates from a study of blood T cells in healthy people across ages. Study observations and caveats: A strong correlation between TCR beta diversity and naive T cell percentage was seen. The unsorted PBMCs prevented any conclusive comparison of naive versus antigen-experienced cells.

The V end lost 7 bases, the J end lost 8 bases, and 12 bases lay between the germline ends. Germline V gene data show CDR1 as SEHNR and CDR2 as FQNEAQ (reference sequence). The CDR3 contains 12 residues. This sample was shared with a second study, whose subject was T cells of mothers and their children.

This TCR derives from a boy aged 5-17 years in good health. Sequences were obtained from blood. The rearrangement uses TRBV7-9 and TRBJ2-1, with D possibly being TRBD1 (5 bases). The DNA of the CDR3 is TGTGCCAGCAAGGTAGGGGTGGATGAGCAGTTCTTC. As protein: CASKVGVDEQFF.